Presented here are 16 T cell receptor beta chains from one specimen sequenced in a study of memory CD4+ T cells and cytomegalovirus serostatus. Generated by immunoSEQ multiplex PCR, the TCRdb table keeps only in-frame clones and is missing some. The table records about 57,000 clones, roughly 80% of them present only once. Single viable CD3+CD4+CD8-CD45RO+ cells were sorted as the memory CD4+ T cells. The sequenced sample was memory CD4+ T cells from blood. The receptors shown here come from an adult in good health and CMV-seronegative.

This sequence joins TRBV7-9 and TRBJ2-7, with 9 bases lining up with TRBD1. CDR3 size: 15 residues. CDR1 and CDR2 from the germline V gene are SEHNR and FQNEAQ (reference sequence). V dropped 5 bases and J dropped 6; count of bases not matched to a gene: 11. CDR3 DNA sequence: TGTGCCAGCAGCCCTAGGGCGGGACAGGGCTCCGAGCAGTACTTC. Protein: CASSPRAGQGSEQYF.

This clone was recorded only once. The rearrangement joins TRBV15 to TRBJ1-6; 9 bases line up with TRBD1. V shed 1 base and J 8 bases; nucleotides not matched to a gene: 6. Germline CDR1 and CDR2: LNHNV and YYDKDF (reference sequence). This CDR3 has 16 residues. The CDR3 loop reads CATSRGGTGPHSPLHF. The CDR3 DNA reads TGTGCCACCAGCAGAGGGGGGACAGGGCCTCATTCACCCCTCCACTTT. The full variable domain, rest sourced from reference TRBV15 and TRBJ1-6, is DAMVIQNPRYQVTQFGKPVTLSCSQTLNHNVMYWYQQKSSQAPKLLFHYYDKDFNNEADTPDNFQSRRPNTSFCFLDIRSPGLGDTAMYLCATSRGGTGPHSPLHFGNGTRLTVT.

The chain is built from TRBV15 and TRBJ1-1, with 10 bases matching TRBD1. Germline V gene sequence: CDR1 LNHNV, CDR2 YYDKDF (reference sequence). This CDR3 is built from 15 residues. The J segment lost 6 bases and the V segment lost 4 bases, leaving 8 bases of the junction unmatched. This chain's CDR3 is CATSTRQGAHPEAFF. The CDR3 nucleotides read TGTGCCACCAGCACAAGACAGGGGGCGCATCCTGAAGCTTTCTTT.

V is TRBV11-2 and J is TRBJ1-2, with 12 bases identical to TRBD1. The germline gives CDR1 SGHAT, CDR2 FQNNGV. This CDR3 has 15 residues. J lost 7 bases, V lost 5 bases, and 8 bases had no gene match. As DNA, the CDR3 is TGTGCCAGCAGCCTAGGGGGACAGGGGGCGAGTGGCTACACCTTC. Translated, it gives CASSLGGQGASGYTF.

This rearrangement joins TRBV2 to TRBJ1-5; D is unclear. This CDR3 region has 13 residues. V lost 6 bases, J lost 0 bases, and 6 bases lay in between. Per germline, CDR1 SNHLY and CDR2 FYNNEI. As DNA, the CDR3 is TGTGCCAGCAGGGAATATAGCAATCAGCCCCAGCATTTT. It encodes CASREYSNQPQHF. The entire variable domain, with the rest obtained from reference TRBV2 and TRBJ1-5, is as follows: EPEVTQTPSHQVTQMGQEVILRCVPISNHLYFYWYRQILGQKVEFLVSFYNNEISEKSEIFDDQFSVERPDGSNFTLKIRSTKLEDSAMYFCASREYSNQPQHFGDGTRLSIL.

This chain connects TRBV18 to TRBJ2-1; TRBD1 matches 7 bases. The CDR3 is 17 residues long. V gave up 2 bases and J gave up 5 bases; unmatched junction bases: 12. Per the germline V gene, CDR1 is KGHSH and CDR2 is LQKENI. The CDR3 spells CASSPSSRDSQNNEQFF. Written as DNA, the CDR3 is TGTGCCAGCTCACCATCGTCCCGGGACAGCCAAAACAATGAGCAGTTCTTC. The full variable domain, completed using reference TRBV18 and TRBJ2-1, is NAGVMQNPRHLVRRRGQEARLRCSPMKGHSHVYWYRQLPEEGLKFMVYLQKENIIDESGMPKERFSAEFPKEGPSILRIQQVVRGDSAAYFCASSPSSRDSQNNEQFFGPGTRLTVL.

The gene calls are TRBV11-3 and TRBJ2-5, with no clear D. The length of the CDR3 is 13 residues. Germline V gene sequence: CDR1 SGHNT, CDR2 YENEEA. Trimming shortened V by 1 base and J by 2 bases, and 5 bases separated the two germline ends. CDR3 in DNA: TGTGCCAGCAGCTTAGGGGGTCAAGAGACCCAGTACTTC. Protein product: CASSLGGQETQYF.

CDR3 in DNA: TGTGCCAGCAGGCCCCCAGCGGGTTACGAGCAGTACTTC. Protein: CASRPPAGYEQYF. The chain combines TRBV6-1 with TRBJ2-7, with D perhaps matching TRBD2 (6 bases). Germline values: CDR1 MNHNS, CDR2 SASEGT. V was clipped by 6 bases and J by 4 bases, with 13 bases between them. The CDR3 runs to 13 residues.

The chain links TRBV5-8 to TRBJ2-3; D is unclear. Trimming left V 2 bases short and J 0 bases short, with 7 bases between. The CDR3 is 14 residues long. Germline loops: CDR1 SGHTS, CDR2 YDEGEE. DNA of the CDR3: TGTGCCAGCAGCTTAGAGAGGAGCACAGATACGCAGTATTTT. Amino acids: CASSLERSTDTQYF.

This clone was seen a few times. The chain combines TRBV13 with TRBJ1-2; D is ambiguous. The CDR3 consists of 13 residues. Trimming took 5 bases from V and 4 from J, leaving 11 bases between them. The germline V gene has CDR1 PRHDT and CDR2 FYEKMQ (reference sequence). The CDR3 nucleotides are TGTGCCAGCAGCGGTAGTGGTAGCTATGGCTACACCTTC. Residues: CASSGSGSYGYTF.

The chain couples TRBV9 to TRBJ2-5, with 9 bases identical to TRBD2. V lost 4 bases to trimming and J lost 5 bases; unmatched junction nucleotides: 9. This CDR3 is 15 amino acids long. Per germline, CDR1 SGDLS and CDR2 YYNGEE. DNA of the CDR3: TGTGCCAGCAGCACATCAGCGGGGGGCCAGGAGACCCAGTACTTC. It encodes CASSTSAGGQETQYF.

The rearrangement uses TRBV7-6 and TRBJ2-1; 8 nucleotides match TRBD2. The junction had 12 bases not matched to a gene; V was cut back by 1 base and J by 7 bases. The CDR3 has 17 residues. Germline assignment: CDR1 SGHVS and CDR2 FNYEAQ. The CDR3, as DNA: TGTGCCAGCAGCTTAGAGGTACCGAGCGGGAGTAAGAATGAGCAGTTCTTC. It codes for CASSLEVPSGSKNEQFF.

The chain combines TRBV5-4 with TRBJ1-5, with a possible D match to TRBD1 (5 bases). This CDR3 spans 12 amino acids. V was clipped by 5 bases and J by 9 bases, with 12 bases between them. Germline V gene data show CDR1 as SGHNT and CDR2 as YYREEE (reference sequence). The CDR3 sequence: CASSQPGGPQHF. The CDR3 DNA follows: TGTGCCAGCAGTCAACCGGGGGGGCCCCAGCATTTT.

The table lists this clone with a count of one. The J gene is TRBJ1-6, the V gene TRBV6-5; 7 positions agree with TRBD1. The germline V gene has CDR1 MNHEY and CDR2 SVGAGI. V shed 2 bases, J shed 7 bases, and the junction held 8 bases outside the gene matches. The CDR3 runs to 16 residues. The CDR3 DNA reads as TGTGCCAGCAGTTACACGACTCCGGGACAGAATTCACCCCTCCACTTT. Translating gives CASSYTTPGQNSPLHF.

The chain combines TRBV19 with TRBJ1-5, with D perhaps TRBD1 (6 bases). Looked up from germline, CDR1 is LNHDA and CDR2 is SQIVND (reference sequence). The CDR3 totals 15 residues. The V end lost 3 bases, the J end lost 5 bases, and 14 bases lay between the germline ends. In DNA form, the CDR3 reads TGTGCCAGTAGTATTTTTAGTGCAGGGGATCAGCCCCAGCATTTT. It is translated as CASSIFSAGDQPQHF.

By frequency in the sample, this clone is medium-sized. The chain employs TRBV27 and TRBJ2-1, with D perhaps TRBD2 (6 bases). Trimming removed 6 bases from V and 5 bases from J, with 17 bases in between. Germline V CDR1 and CDR2: MNHEY, SMNVEV (reference sequence). This CDR3 is 15 amino acids long. CDR3 nucleotide sequence: TGTGCCAGCAGATTGCAGGCGGGACCGAACAATGAGCAGTTCTTC. Translated, it gives CASRLQAGPNNEQFF.